This passage covers 20 T cell receptor beta chains from one sample sequenced in a study of T cell responses to AZD1222 COVID-19 vaccine. TCRdb's copy holds only in-frame clones and misses some; the assay was immunoSEQ multiplex PCR. Of around 96,000 clones listed, around nine tenths are singletons. The sequencing used peripheral blood, collected on day 0 of AZD1222 vaccination. These receptors all come from an adult in good health.

The genes are TRBV2 and TRBJ1-5; unclear D gene. This CDR3 contains 15 residues. The ends were cut back, 2 bases at V and 4 bases at J, with 12 bases in the middle. Germline-derived CDR1 and CDR2 are SNHLY and FYNNEI. CDR3 nucleotides: TGTGCCAGCAGTGAATATGGGCAGTCAAATCAGCCCCAGCATTTT. This sequence encodes CASSEYGQSNQPQHF.

The chain has TRBV6-1 and TRBJ2-3; TRBD2 agrees at 8 bases. Germline V CDR1 and CDR2: MNHNS, SASEGT. This CDR3 spans 15 amino acids. The J segment lost 0 bases and the V segment lost 2 bases, leaving 1 base of the junction unmatched. The CDR3 here is CASSEIAGSTDTQYF. CDR3 DNA sequence: TGTGCCAGCAGTGAAATAGCGGGAAGCACAGATACGCAGTATTTT.

This clone was seen a few times. The CDR3 DNA reads TGTGCCGGATCACTGAAGACTAATGAAAAACTGTTTTTT. Translated: CAGSLKTNEKLFF. V and J are TRBV6-5 and TRBJ1-4; D is undetermined. In germline, CDR1 is MNHEY, CDR2 SVGAGI. Between the trimmed V and J ends, which lost 11 bases and 2 bases, there was a span of 12 bases. The CDR3 totals 13 residues.

This chain uses TRBV28 with TRBJ2-7; a weak D match, TRBD1 (6 bases). Per germline, CDR1 MDHEN and CDR2 SYDVKM. V gave up 8 bases and J gave up 0 bases, with 14 bases separating them. The CDR3 sequence is 14 residues long. The CDR3 spells CASASVGGSYEQYF. Written as DNA, the CDR3 is TGTGCCAGCGCCTCGGTAGGGGGCTCCTACGAGCAGTACTTC. Drawing the rest from reference TRBV28 and TRBJ2-7, the complete variable domain is DVKVTQSSRYLVKRTGEKVFLECVQDMDHENMFWYRQDPGLGLRLIYFSYDVKMKEKGDIPEGYSVSREKKERFSLILESASTNQTSMYLCASASVGGSYEQYFGPGTRLTVT.

The chain uses TRBV14 and TRBJ1-4; no definite D call. From germline, CDR1 is SGHDN and CDR2 FVKESK. V shed 1 base and J shed 8 bases, with 17 bases lying between them. The CDR3 consists of 16 residues. The CDR3, as DNA: TGTGCCAGCAGCCAAGGCGTGGGAAGGGTGGGCGAAAAACTGTTTTTT. Encoded protein: CASSQGVGRVGEKLFF.

The chain couples TRBV11-1 to TRBJ2-7; a possible D gene is TRBD1 (7 bases). The CDR3 consists of 15 residues. With 1 base removed from V and 3 bases from J, the gap between germline ends came to 13 bases. Germline assignment: CDR1 SGHAT and CDR2 FQDESV (reference sequence). The CDR3, as DNA: TGTGCCAGCAGCTTAGGACAGGGAGGTTTCTACGAGCAGTACTTC. Translating gives CASSLGQGGFYEQYF.

The sample holds one count of this clone. The chain recombines TRBV7-8 with TRBJ1-1; D unclear. V was pared by 0 bases and J by 8 bases, with 4 bases between. The CDR3 loop spans 11 amino acids. Germline V lookup: CDR1 SGHVS, CDR2 FQNEAQ. DNA of the CDR3: TGTGCCAGCAGCTTAGCCCGGGAAGCTTTCTTT. It is translated as CASSLAREAFF.

The chain recombines TRBV7-2 with TRBJ1-5; weak D call: TRBD1 (6 bases). This CDR3 is 14 amino acids long. The V gene's germline CDR1 is SGHTA and CDR2 FQGNSA. The V end was cut by 5 bases, the J end by 2 bases, with 10 bases between. The CDR3 coding sequence is TGTGCCAGCAGCCGGGGGGGCGGCAATCAGCCCCAGCATTTT. Amino acids: CASSRGGGNQPQHF.

This clone appeared a few times. This chain links TRBV19 with TRBJ2-7, with D perhaps matching TRBD1 (6 bases). The CDR3 is made up of 13 amino acids. Trimming stripped 8 bases from V and 6 bases from J, with 17 bases between. Germline lookup yields CDR1 LNHDA and CDR2 SQIVND (reference sequence). This chain's CDR3 is CASGPGTGSEQYF. As DNA, the CDR3 is TGTGCCAGTGGCCCCGGAACAGGGAGCGAGCAGTACTTC.

This chain connects TRBV19 to TRBJ1-6; 8 nucleotides align to TRBD1. There are 15 residues in the CDR3. V shed 5 bases, J shed 13 bases, and the junction held 13 bases outside the gene matches. Germline V gene sequence: CDR1 LNHDA, CDR2 SQIVND (reference sequence). Here the CDR3 DNA reads TGTGCCAGTAGTTCCCCGGGACAGGTCACCTCGCCCCTCCACTTT. Protein sequence: CASSSPGQVTSPLHF.

Worth noting for this clone: One junction end does not reproduce the germline sequence, and a read error may be involved. The J gene is TRBJ2-4, the V gene TRBV5-4, with 7 bases matching TRBD1. The CDR3 contains 12 residues. Germline lookup yields CDR1 SGHNT and CDR2 YYREEE (reference sequence). The DNA for the CDR3 is TGTGCCAGCAGCATCCTATCCGGACAGGTGGAGTTC. It specifies CASSILSGQVEF. Full variable domain (remainder filled in from reference TRBV5-4 and TRBJ2-4): ETGVTQSPTHLIKTRGQQVTLRCSSQSGHNTVSWYQQALGQGPQFIFQYYREEENGRGNFPPRFSGLQFPNYSSELNVNALELDDSALYLCASSILSGQVEFGAGTRLSVL.

This clone was picked up a small number of times. V usage is TRBV11-3 and J usage is TRBJ1-6, with unresolved D. The CDR3 extends over 12 amino acids. V was shortened by 3 bases and J by 10 bases, with 7 bases between the two germline ends. Looked up from germline, CDR1 is SGHNT and CDR2 is YENEEA. CDR3 sequence: CASSFEESPLHF. CDR3 bases: TGTGCCAGCAGCTTTGAGGAATCACCCCTCCACTTT.

This chain's CDR3 is CAWRRDLGQPQHF. Written as DNA, the CDR3 is TGTGCCTGGAGACGGGACCTGGGACAGCCCCAGCATTTT. The chain uses TRBV30 and TRBJ1-5; TRBD1 might be the D (5 bases). The germline V gene has CDR1 GTSNPN and CDR2 SVGIG (reference sequence). Trimming took 3 bases from V and 7 from J, leaving 13 bases between them. There are 13 residues in the CDR3.

This chain uses TRBV19 with TRBJ1-1, with D possibly TRBD1 on 5 matching bases. V was pared by 7 bases and J by 7 bases, with 22 bases between. The germline V gene has CDR1 LNHDA and CDR2 SQIVND (reference sequence). CDR3 length: 15 residues. CDR3 nucleotides: TGTGCCAGTAAAGGAACGGACAACCCCGCTCGTGAAGCTTTCTTT. Protein sequence: CASKGTDNPAREAFF.

The rearrangement joins TRBV5-4 to TRBJ1-2, with D possibly TRBD1 on 5 matching bases. The CDR3 is made up of 12 amino acids. The germline V gene has CDR1 SGHNT and CDR2 YYREEE (reference sequence). V gave up 0 bases and J gave up 5 bases, with 5 bases separating them. The CDR3 bases are TGTGCCAGCAGCTTGGCAGGGTATGGCTACACCTTC. This translates into CASSLAGYGYTF.

J is TRBJ2-5 and V is TRBV6-2 or TRBV6-3; D ambiguous. V shed 4 bases and J shed 5 bases, with 8 bases lying between them. CDR1 is MNHEY and CDR2 is SVGEGT in the germline V gene. This CDR3 comprises 12 residues. The CDR3 is CASSSRRETQYF. The CDR3 DNA reads TGTGCCAGCAGTTCCCGACGTGAGACCCAGTACTTC.

The gene calls are TRBV18 and TRBJ2-2; 9 bases line up with TRBD2. V was clipped by 1 base and J by 3 bases; unmatched bases: 3. Germline V gene sequence: CDR1 KGHSH, CDR2 LQKENI. The CDR3 has 16 residues. CDR3 sequence reads: CASSPLSGGYTGELFF. DNA of the CDR3: TGTGCCAGCTCACCACTCAGCGGGGGGTACACCGGGGAGCTGTTTTTT. Full variable domain (missing parts from reference TRBV18 and TRBJ2-2): NAGVMQNPRHLVRRRGQEARLRCSPMKGHSHVYWYRQLPEEGLKFMVYLQKENIIDESGMPKERFSAEFPKEGPSILRIQQVVRGDSAAYFCASSPLSGGYTGELFFGEGSRLTVL.

The V and J genes are TRBV11-3 and TRBJ2-4, with TRBD1 as a possible D gene (6 bases). V lost 5 bases and J lost 7, with 18 bases in between. Germline V lookup: CDR1 SGHNT, CDR2 YENEEA. The CDR3 runs 15 residues. The CDR3 DNA reads TGTGCCAGCAGCAGAGGGACATGGCCGGGTAACATTCAGTACTTC. This translates into CASSRGTWPGNIQYF.

V and J are TRBV11-1 and TRBJ1-1; D remains unclear. The germline V gene encodes CDR1 SGHAT and CDR2 FQDESV (reference sequence). V lost 6 bases, J lost 4 bases, and 15 bases lay in between. The CDR3 loop spans 14 amino acids. The CDR3 loop is CASSTTGWSTEAFF. Written as DNA, the CDR3 is TGTGCCAGCAGTACTACGGGTTGGAGCACTGAAGCTTTCTTT.

V is TRBV5-8 and J is TRBJ2-7; D is perhaps TRBD1 or TRBD2 (6 bases each). V was pared by 1 base and J by 3 bases, with 11 bases between. The CDR3 spans 14 residues. Per the germline V gene, CDR1 is SGHTS and CDR2 is YDEGEE. The CDR3 DNA sequence: TGTGCCAGCAGCTTGTGGGGGGCAGGCTACGAGCAGTACTTC. This gives the protein CASSLWGAGYEQYF.